The T cell receptor beta chain under discussion was sequenced for a study of technical replicates of blood from a handful of donors. The V and J ends lost 3 bases and 1 base respectively, with 10 bases between them. This CDR3 is built from 14 residues. Per germline, CDR1 SGHRS and CDR2 YFSETQ. Assay used: immunoSEQ multiplex PCR; TCRdb lists only in-frame clones, some missing. This table holds about 58,000 clones, roughly 89% found once. The sample was PBMCs. The chain employs TRBV5-1 and TRBJ2-5; D might be TRBD2 (5 bases). The sequence derives from a human donor in good health. Some clones in this sample may be carry-over from other donors' samples. CDR3 in amino acids: CASSSGGGQETQYF. CDR3 in DNA: TGCGCCAGCAGCTCGGGTGGAGGCCAAGAGACCCAGTACTTC.